The 5 T cell receptor beta chains listed next were all sequenced from one sample in a study of somatic mutations in cytotoxic T cells in rheumatoid arthritis. Clones were read by immunoSEQ multiplex PCR, and TCRdb kept only the in-frame ones, dropping some. The sample holds about 19,000 clones, about 85% seen once. Sequences were obtained from CD8+ T cells sorted from blood. These receptors came from an adult with rheumatoid arthritis.

This clone was detected once. The chain carries TRBV13 and TRBJ2-5; D is unresolved. The CDR3 consists of 13 residues. In germline, CDR1 is PRHDT, CDR2 FYEKMQ (reference sequence). The V end was cut by 5 bases, the J end by 3 bases, with 10 bases between. CDR3 protein: CASSPPIEETQYF. CDR3 nucleotides: TGTGCCAGCAGCCCCCCCATCGAAGAGACCCAGTACTTC.

This clone was seen just once. V is TRBV7-2 and J is TRBJ2-1, with D tentatively TRBD2 (5 bases). The germline V and J ends were trimmed by 10 bases and 1 base, with 17 bases remaining between them. The germline V gene has CDR1 SGHTA and CDR2 FQGNSA. The CDR3 length is 15 residues. In DNA, the CDR3 is TGTGCCACCTGGGCCCTACCGGGATCCTACAATGAGCAGTTCTTC. This translates into CATWALPGSYNEQFF. The full variable domain, its missing parts supplied by reference TRBV7-2 and TRBJ2-1, is GAGVSQSPSNKVTEKGKDVELRCDPISGHTALYWYRQSLGQGLEFLIYFQGNSAPDKSGLPSDRFSAERTGGSVSTLTIQRTQQEDSAVYLCATWALPGSYNEQFFGPGTRLTVL.

This chain links TRBV27 with TRBJ1-1; D is unclear. Trimming stripped 5 bases from V and 5 bases from J, with 15 bases between. CDR3 length: 14 residues. CDR1 is MNHEY and CDR2 is SMNVEV in the germline V gene (reference sequence). CDR3 DNA: TGTGCCAGCAGTGTCCGGAGAATTGGAACTGAAGCTTTCTTT. Amino acids: CASSVRRIGTEAFF.

The chain links TRBV6-1 to TRBJ2-2; a possible D gene is TRBD2 (5 bases). This CDR3 spans 14 amino acids. Trimming removed 7 bases from V and 4 bases from J, with 13 bases in between. CDR1 and CDR2 from the germline V gene are MNHNS and SASEGT. The chain's CDR3 is CASTSGVGTGELFF. The CDR3 DNA sequence: TGTGCCAGCACTTCCGGGGTAGGCACCGGGGAGCTGTTTTTT.

J is TRBJ2-5 and V is TRBV5-6; 7 bases match TRBD2. Germline CDR1 SGHDT, CDR2 YYEEEE. J lost 5 bases, V lost 4 bases, and 5 bases had no gene match. The CDR3 covers 13 residues. Written as DNA, the CDR3 is TGTGCCAGCAGCCTGGGAGGGCGGGAGACCCAGTACTTC. This codes for CASSLGGRETQYF.